The 31 T cell receptor beta chains below were found in one sample sequenced in a study of cytomegalovirus exposure and HLA in healthy donors. PCR primers comprised 60 Vbeta and 13 Jbeta primers. Generated by immunoSEQ multiplex PCR, the TCRdb table keeps only in-frame clones and is missing some. Altogether 130,000 to 150,000 clones are present, roughly 76% being singletons, with the ten largest covering 2.5% to 3.5%. Specimen: PBMCs. Every receptor here comes from a woman aged 30 to 39 in good health and CMV-seronegative.

In this sample, this clone turned up a few times. The chain carries TRBV5-1 and TRBJ1-4; D is unresolved. V was pared by 4 bases and J by 7 bases, with 17 bases between. This CDR3 spans 15 amino acids. Germline V gives CDR1 SGHRS, CDR2 YFSETQ. The CDR3 nucleotides read TGCGCCAGCAGCGCCCCCGGGAGAGGGCGTGAAAAACTGTTTTTT. Translating it yields CASSAPGRGREKLFF.

As concerns this clone: Mismatch with germline at one junction end may stem from a read error. The rearrangement joins TRBV7-9 to TRBJ2-7; 10 nucleotides match TRBD2. Germline assignment: CDR1 SEHNR and CDR2 FQNEAQ (reference sequence). This CDR3 region has 15 residues. The CDR3 DNA is TGTTCCAGCAGCTCATCTAGCGGGAGCTCCTACGAGCAGTACTTC. Its protein product is CSSSSSSGSSYEQYF. The full variable domain, with the rest looked up from reference TRBV7-9 and TRBJ2-7, is DTGVSQNPRHKITKRGQNVTFRCDPISEHNRLYWYRQTLGQGPEFLTYFQNEAQLEKSRLLSDRFSAERPKGSFSTLEIQRTEQGDSAMYLCSSSSSSGSSYEQYFGPGTRLTVT.

The gene calls are TRBV7-8 and TRBJ2-6; D might be TRBD2 (5 bases). Germline lookup yields CDR1 SGHVS and CDR2 FQNEAQ. The CDR3 contains 15 residues. V dropped 7 bases and J dropped 0 bases, with 10 bases sitting between them. CDR3: CASTYSGSGANVLTF. The CDR3 DNA is TGTGCCAGCACGTACAGCGGCTCTGGGGCCAACGTCCTGACTTTC.

The chain carries TRBV18 and TRBJ2-5; 7 nucleotides match TRBD1. Germline V lookup: CDR1 KGHSH, CDR2 LQKENI. The CDR3 sequence is 13 residues long. J lost 5 bases, V lost 5 bases, and 5 bases had no gene match. CDR3 coding DNA: TGTGCCAGCTCAACAGGGGATTCTGAGACCCAGTACTTC. The encoded protein is CASSTGDSETQYF.

DNA for the CDR3: TGTGCCAGCAGCCTTGGGACAGGAAGATCCTACGAGCAGTACTTC. Its translation: CASSLGTGRSYEQYF. V is TRBV9 and J is TRBJ2-5, with TRBD1 identical over 8 bases. The J call is in doubt because the DNA end fits TRBJ2-7 better. CDR1 and CDR2 from the germline V gene are SGDLS and YYNGEE. The CDR3 has 15 residues.

V and J are TRBV28 and TRBJ1-2; D possibly corresponds to TRBD1 (5 bases). V was trimmed by 5 bases and J by 8 bases, leaving 15 bases between them. The CDR3 sequence is 13 residues long. The germline V gene has CDR1 MDHEN and CDR2 SYDVKM. The CDR3 nucleotides read TGTGCCAGCAGTCAGGGCCCTAGATACGGCTACACCTTC. It translates to CASSQGPRYGYTF.

V and J are TRBV10-1 and TRBJ1-5, with D possibly TRBD1 on 5 matching bases. Per the germline V gene, CDR1 is WNHNN and CDR2 is SYGVQD (reference sequence). Trimming removed 0 bases from V and 4 bases from J, with 10 bases in between. The CDR3 runs 15 residues. The CDR3 nucleotides read TGCGCCAGCAGTGAGTCTAGGACATTAAATCAGCCCCAGCATTTT. This encodes CASSESRTLNQPQHF.

The chain carries TRBV14 and TRBJ2-7, with a possible D match to TRBD1 (6 bases). CDR1 is SGHDN, CDR2 FVKESK, per germline. The CDR3 is 15 amino acids. V gave up 0 bases and J gave up 8 bases, with 17 bases separating them. For the CDR3, the DNA is TGTGCCAGCAGCCAAGAACTCGGGACACAGAGCCAGCAGTACTTC. Its translation: CASSQELGTQSQQYF.

For this clone: A junction end diverges from the germline sequence, so it may reflect a read error. The chain recombines TRBV7-9 with TRBJ2-7; D is ambiguous. Germline V gene lookup returns CDR1 SEHNR and CDR2 FQNEAQ (reference sequence). The CDR3 is 12 amino acids. The CDR3 spells CSSSLAGYEQYF. The CDR3 nucleotides read TGTTCCAGCAGCTTGGCCGGGTACGAGCAGTACTTC.

The J gene is TRBJ2-1, the V gene TRBV9, with 14 bases identical to TRBD2. Germline CDR1 reads SGDLS; CDR2 reads YYNGEE. J lost 8 bases, V lost 2 bases, and 3 bases had no gene match. This CDR3 has 15 residues. CDR3 sequence reads: CASSVGTSGGDEQFF. CDR3 bases: TGTGCCAGCAGCGTCGGGACTAGCGGGGGAGATGAGCAGTTCTTC.

V gene TRBV7-2 combines with J gene TRBJ2-7; 8 nucleotides agree with TRBD1. With 5 bases clipped from V and 5 bases from J, the junction kept 8 bases outside the gene matches. The CDR3 extends over 14 amino acids. Looked up from germline, CDR1 is SGHTA and CDR2 is FQGNSA. The CDR3 region is CASSLDRGAHEQYF. DNA for the CDR3: TGTGCCAGCAGCCTAGACAGGGGCGCCCACGAGCAGTACTTC.

The CDR3 is CASSLRMSGRIHEQYF. The CDR3 DNA sequence: TGTGCCAGCAGCCTACGTATGAGCGGGAGGATCCACGAGCAGTACTTC. The chain uses TRBV7-6 and TRBJ2-7, with 9 nucleotides matching TRBD2. There are 16 residues in the CDR3. Germline-derived CDR1 and CDR2 are SGHVS and FNYEAQ. Trimming at V came to 5 bases and at J to 5 bases, leaving 13 bases not matched to a gene.

This sequence joins TRBV6-1 and TRBJ1-2; weak D call: TRBD1 (6 bases). Looked up from germline, CDR1 is MNHNS and CDR2 is SASEGT. The CDR3 runs to 13 residues. V was cut by 5 bases and J by 2 bases, with 9 bases left in between. CDR3 region: CASSRQGNYGYTF. The CDR3, as DNA: TGTGCCAGCAGTAGGCAGGGGAACTATGGCTACACCTTC.

This sequence joins TRBV29-1 and TRBJ2-1, with a weak D call TRBD1 (5 bases). The ends were cut back, 6 bases at V and 0 bases at J, with 9 bases in the middle. CDR3 size: 13 residues. The germline CDR1 and CDR2 sequences are SQVTM and ANQGSEA. This chain's CDR3 is CSVREFSYNEQFF. The CDR3 DNA follows: TGCAGCGTCAGGGAATTCTCCTACAATGAGCAGTTCTTC.

This clone was counted only a few times. V is TRBV30 and J is TRBJ1-1; D is uncertain. Germline V gene lookup returns CDR1 GTSNPN and CDR2 SVGIG (reference sequence). Trimming took 5 bases from V and 4 from J, leaving 14 bases between them. This CDR3 comprises 13 residues. CDR3 nucleotide sequence: TGTGCCTGGGAGATTAACGTTGTCACTGAAGCTTTCTTT. As protein: CAWEINVVTEAFF.

This clone appeared a single time. In nucleotides, the CDR3 is TGTGCCAGCAGCTCTCCCCGGGGCTCTGGAAACACCATATATTTT. Translating it yields CASSSPRGSGNTIYF. J is TRBJ1-3 and V is TRBV7-6; D is unclear. Germline CDR1 reads SGHVS; CDR2 reads FNYEAQ. Trimming stripped 4 bases from V and 0 bases from J, with 10 bases between. The CDR3 contains 15 residues.

This clone has a single count. This chain joins TRBV9 and TRBJ1-3; a weak D match, TRBD1 (6 bases). CDR3 length equals 17 residues. V lost 0 bases and J 8 bases, leaving 21 bases between the germline ends. Germline values: CDR1 SGDLS, CDR2 YYNGEE. In nucleotides, the CDR3 is TGTGCCAGCAGCGTAGCCTGGGACACTCTAGCCGGGGACACCATATATTTT. It specifies CASSVAWDTLAGDTIYF.

The chain recombines TRBV29-1 with TRBJ1-1, with D perhaps matching TRBD1 (6 bases). Deletions cut 6 bases from V and 4 bases from J, with 18 bases between. CDR3 length: 14 amino acids. Germline CDR1 is SQVTM and CDR2 is ANQGSEA. Written as DNA, the CDR3 is TGCAGCGTAGGAAGAGACAGGCTGGGCACTGAAGCTTTCTTT. It translates to CSVGRDRLGTEAFF. The full variable domain, completed using reference TRBV29-1 and TRBJ1-1, is SAVISQKPSRDICQRGTSLTIQCQVDSQVTMMFWYRQQPGQSLTLIATANQGSEATYESGFVIDKFPISRPNLTFSTLTVSNMSPEDSSIYLCSVGRDRLGTEAFFGQGTRLTVV.

This clone showed up many times. This chain joins TRBV30 and TRBJ2-1; D may be TRBD1 (6 bases). In germline, CDR1 is GTSNPN, CDR2 SVGIG (reference sequence). The length of the CDR3 is 18 residues. V lost 3 bases and J lost 5, with 26 bases in between. For the CDR3, the DNA is TGTGCCTGGAGGAGAACAGGGCCAAATTACCGATCTAACAATGAGCAGTTCTTC. The encoded protein is CAWRRTGPNYRSNNEQFF.

The chain is built from TRBV5-1 and TRBJ1-5; a possible D gene is TRBD1 (6 bases). Germline CDR1 reads SGHRS; CDR2 reads YFSETQ. Between the trimmed V and J ends, which lost 1 base and 7 bases, there was a span of 9 bases. The CDR3 consists of 13 residues. CDR3 loop: CASSLTGLQPQHF. The CDR3 DNA is TGCGCCAGCAGCTTGACAGGGTTGCAGCCCCAGCATTTT.

The sample holds many counts of this clone. The chain joins TRBV5-6 to TRBJ1-5; TRBD1 matches at 8 bases. CDR3 length equals 16 residues. The V and J ends lost 0 bases and 5 bases, in that order; junction bases with no gene match: 7. CDR1 and CDR2 from the germline V gene are SGHDT and YYEEEE. The CDR3 loop reads CASSLGTGLRHQPQHF. The CDR3 bases are TGTGCCAGCAGCTTGGGGACAGGGTTAAGGCATCAGCCCCAGCATTTT.

The rearrangement joins TRBV19 to TRBJ2-1; 14 nucleotides match TRBD2. Germline V CDR1 and CDR2: LNHDA, SQIVND (reference sequence). The CDR3 runs 16 residues. The junction had 7 bases not matched to a gene; V was cut back by 3 bases and J by 9 bases. The CDR3 here is CASSIGLGLAGVEQFF. DNA for the CDR3: TGTGCCAGTAGTATCGGTCTGGGACTAGCGGGAGTTGAGCAGTTCTTC.

The rearrangement links TRBV9 to TRBJ2-1, with 8 bases aligning to TRBD2. Germline V gives CDR1 SGDLS, CDR2 YYNGEE. The trim removed 3 bases at V and 5 bases at J, leaving 16 bases unmatched. The CDR3 loop spans 18 amino acids. This CDR3 is CASSGSGALPHTNNEQFF. The CDR3, as DNA: TGTGCCAGCAGCGGTAGCGGGGCTCTCCCCCACACCAACAATGAGCAGTTCTTC.

This clone was counted once. The J gene is TRBJ2-3, the V gene TRBV7-9; 8 nucleotides align to TRBD2. After removal of 0 bases from V and 2 bases from J, the junction contained 7 bases not matched to a gene. The CDR3 is made up of 17 amino acids. Germline V CDR1 and CDR2: SEHNR, FQNEAQ (reference sequence). The CDR3 loop is CASSLARIAGPTDTQYF. CDR3 sequence (DNA): TGTGCCAGCAGCTTAGCGCGGATAGCGGGGCCCACAGATACGCAGTATTTT.

The rearrangement uses TRBV30 and TRBJ2-3, with 9 bases identical to TRBD2. V lost 5 bases, J lost 0 bases, and 3 bases stayed unmatched. This CDR3 comprises 14 residues. CDR1 and CDR2 from the germline V gene are GTSNPN and SVGIG (reference sequence). CDR3 in DNA: TGTGCCTGGGGGACTAGCCTTAGCACAGATACGCAGTATTTT. Translated: CAWGTSLSTDTQYF.

This clone was picked up a small number of times. This sequence joins TRBV2 and TRBJ1-5, with unresolved D. The germline V and J ends were trimmed by 8 bases and 0 bases, with 5 bases remaining between them. CDR1 is SNHLY and CDR2 is FYNNEI in the germline V gene. This CDR3 has 12 residues. The CDR3 DNA reads TGTGCCAGCTGTAATAGCAATCAGCCCCAGCATTTT. Translating it yields CASCNSNQPQHF.

The V call is TRBV7-3, the J call TRBJ2-7; D might be TRBD1 (5 bases). CDR1 is SGHTA, CDR2 FQGTGA, per germline. CDR3 size: 16 residues. V gave up 0 bases and J gave up 9 bases, with 21 bases separating them. The CDR3 sequence: CASSLTYIGEPSRQYF. CDR3 sequence (DNA): TGTGCCAGCAGCTTAACTTATATAGGGGAACCTTCCCGGCAGTACTTC.

V is TRBV18 and J is TRBJ1-1, with no clear D. The germline V gene encodes CDR1 KGHSH and CDR2 LQKENI. CDR3 length: 11 amino acids. V was pared by 6 bases and J by 0 bases, with 2 bases between. Here the CDR3 reads CASSMNTEAFF. The CDR3 nucleotides are TGTGCCAGCTCTATGAACACTGAAGCTTTCTTT.

The V and J genes are TRBV29-1 and TRBJ2-7, with TRBD2 as a possible D gene (5 bases). Germline lookup yields CDR1 SQVTM and CDR2 ANQGSEA. The CDR3 is made up of 12 amino acids. The germline V and J ends were trimmed by 4 bases and 3 bases, with 10 bases remaining between them. CDR3 DNA: TGCAGCGTTGGGTTGGCGGGCTACGAGCAGTACTTC. Its translation is CSVGLAGYEQYF.

The rearrangement joins TRBV5-1 to TRBJ2-7; 11 bases match TRBD1. The junction had 7 bases not matched to a gene; V was cut back by 0 bases and J by 5 bases. Germline CDR1 is SGHRS and CDR2 is YFSETQ. This CDR3 spans 16 amino acids. For the CDR3, the DNA is TGCGCCAGCAGCTTGGGGACAGGGGGCGGCTCGGACGAGCAGTACTTC. Its translation: CASSLGTGGGSDEQYF.

The chain is built from TRBV27 and TRBJ2-4; D unresolved. CDR3 length equals 13 residues. The V gene lost 3 bases and the J gene lost 3 bases, with 6 bases spanning the gap. Germline values: CDR1 MNHEY, CDR2 SMNVEV (reference sequence). CDR3 protein: CASSLSSKNIQYF. CDR3 in DNA: TGTGCCAGCAGTTTGAGTAGCAAAAACATTCAGTACTTC.